A selection of T cell receptor beta chains follows, all from one sample in a study of Graves' ophthalmopathy and Graves' hyperthyroidism. Using its own MiXCR run on the multiplex PCR reads, TCRdb lists one record per CDR3 protein. Altogether around 670,000 distinct CDR3 sequences are present, roughly 40% being singletons, with the ten largest covering 44%. Sequenced: peripheral blood. These receptors all come from an adult man with Graves' ophthalmopathy. Both conserved end residues are part of each CDR3. The D gene is left open where the match is weak.

cdr3_aa v_call d_call cdr3_length j_call
CASSSKVVGRDTQYF TRBV7-9 . 15 TRBJ2-3
CATASGTGDQPQHF TRBV24-1 TRBD1 14 TRBJ1-5
CASSSRHTEAFF TRBV7-9 . 12 TRBJ1-1
CSARPGQRNTEAF TRBV20-1 . 13 TRBJ2-6
CSARVQSRSGAGELFF TRBV20-1 . 16 TRBJ2-2
CASSLNAGTGANVLTF TRBV5-8 . 16 TRBJ2-6
CASSFGQGNYEQYF TRBV5-1 TRBD1 14 TRBJ2-7
CATSTHQGGPGELFF TRBV15 . 15 TRBJ2-2
CATRTGPSQETQYF TRBV10-3 TRBD1 14 TRBJ2-5
CSVGGQGINQPQHF TRBV29-1 TRBD1 14 TRBJ1-5
CASSIFAGFGPGELFF TRBV25-1 . 16 TRBJ2-2
CASSSTKRDGATNEKLFF TRBV7-9 . 18 TRBJ1-4
CASSPKNVDTEAFF TRBV12-3/TRBV12-4 . 14 TRBJ1-1
CASSLGGLNEQYF TRBV7-9 . 13 TRBJ2-7
CASLGQGDGYTF TRBV25-1 TRBD1 12 TRBJ1-2